The clone carrying this T cell receptor beta chain was seen a handful of times. This sample stems from a study of T cells of healthy individuals. TCRdb processed the 5' RACE reads anew with MiXCR; each CDR3 protein has one entry. The profile shows more than 85,000 distinct CDR3 sequences, 17% of them singletons. This clonotype was obtained from a human donor in good health.

The CDR3 loop is CASSLVRYSTDTQYF. The CDR3 region has the DNA TGTGCCAGCAGCTTAGTGAGATACAGCACAGATACGCAGTATTTT. V gene TRBV7-2 combines with J gene TRBJ2-3, with D hard to call. Germline assignment: CDR1 SGHTA and CDR2 FQGNSA. CDR3 length: 15 residues. V was clipped by 1 base and J by 0 bases, with 8 bases between them.